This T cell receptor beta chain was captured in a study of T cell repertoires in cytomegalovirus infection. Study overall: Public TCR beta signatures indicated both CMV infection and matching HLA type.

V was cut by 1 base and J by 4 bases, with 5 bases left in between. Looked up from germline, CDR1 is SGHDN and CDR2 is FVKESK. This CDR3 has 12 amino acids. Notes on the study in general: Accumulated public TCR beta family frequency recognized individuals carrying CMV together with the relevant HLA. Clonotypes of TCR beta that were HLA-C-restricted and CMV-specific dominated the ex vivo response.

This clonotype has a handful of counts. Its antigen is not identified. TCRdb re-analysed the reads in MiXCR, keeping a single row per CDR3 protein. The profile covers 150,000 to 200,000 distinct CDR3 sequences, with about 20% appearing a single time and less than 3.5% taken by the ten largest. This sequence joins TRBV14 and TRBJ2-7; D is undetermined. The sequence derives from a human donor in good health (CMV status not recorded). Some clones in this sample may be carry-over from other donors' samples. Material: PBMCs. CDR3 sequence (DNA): TGTGCCAGCAGCCAAGTCTGGTACGAGCAGTACTTC. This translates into CASSQVWYEQYF.